Here is one T cell receptor (beta chain) with its context. Trimming took off 0 bases at V and 2 bases at J, with 7 bases between the two ends. CDR3 length equals 14 residues. CDR1 SGHNT and CDR2 YYREEE come from the germline V gene (reference sequence). The authors divided CD4+ cells into CD45RA+ naive and CD45RA-negative memory subsets. This sample was included in a study of shared clonotypes between healthy human individuals. How the authors handled the data: Filtering differed, since immunoSEQ gave only junction sequences and no quality scores. The protocol was immunoSEQ multiplex PCR, while the TCRdb copy is restricted to in-frame clones and leaves out a portion. Clonal size and the V and J genes are those of that table, whereas D and trimming came from the DNA. This table has about 1.5 million clones, approximately 98% appearing once.

The sequence derives from a man between 25 and 39 years old in good health. Sample: naive CD4+ T cells sorted from blood. Stated subset: CD45RA+ positively selected. The chain joins TRBV5-4 to TRBJ2-3; D is uncertain. The CDR3 loop is CASSLDRVTDTQYF. The DNA for the CDR3 is TGTGCCAGCAGCTTGGACAGAGTCACAGATACGCAGTATTTT.